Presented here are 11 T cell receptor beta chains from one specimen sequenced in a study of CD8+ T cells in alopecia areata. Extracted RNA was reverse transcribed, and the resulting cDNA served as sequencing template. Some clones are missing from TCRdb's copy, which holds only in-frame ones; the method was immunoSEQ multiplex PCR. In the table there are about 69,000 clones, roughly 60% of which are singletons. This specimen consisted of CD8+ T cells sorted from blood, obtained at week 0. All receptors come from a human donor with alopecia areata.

CDR3 sequence (DNA): TGTGCCAGCAGTTTATTGGATGATGAGCAGTTCTTC. This sequence encodes CASSLLDDEQFF. The chain has TRBV27 and TRBJ2-1, with D hard to call. Germline CDR1 is MNHEY and CDR2 is SMNVEV (reference sequence). V shed 1 base and J shed 8 bases, with 6 bases lying between them. The CDR3 runs 12 residues.

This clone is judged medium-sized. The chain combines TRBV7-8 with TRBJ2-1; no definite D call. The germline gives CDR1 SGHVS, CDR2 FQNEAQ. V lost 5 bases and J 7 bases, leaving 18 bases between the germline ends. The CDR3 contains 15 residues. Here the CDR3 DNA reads TGTGCCAGCAGCACCCCAAGGGAAGGGCGTAATGAGCAGTTCTTC. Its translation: CASSTPREGRNEQFF.

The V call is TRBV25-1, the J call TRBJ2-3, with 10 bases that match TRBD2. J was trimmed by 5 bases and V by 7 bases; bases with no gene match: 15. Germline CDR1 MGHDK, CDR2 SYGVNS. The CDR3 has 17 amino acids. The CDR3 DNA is TGTGCCAGCATGCCTACAGGACTAGCGGAGGGGGAAGATACGCAGTATTTT. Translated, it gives CASMPTGLAEGEDTQYF.

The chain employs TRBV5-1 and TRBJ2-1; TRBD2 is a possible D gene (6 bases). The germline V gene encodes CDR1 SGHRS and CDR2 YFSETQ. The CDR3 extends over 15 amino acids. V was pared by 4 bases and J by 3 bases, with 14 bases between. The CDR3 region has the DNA TGCGCCAGCAGCGACTGGGACTCCATCTACAATGAGCAGTTCTTC. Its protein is CASSDWDSIYNEQFF. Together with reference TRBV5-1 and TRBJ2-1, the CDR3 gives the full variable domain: KAGVTQTPRYLIKTRGQQVTLSCSPISGHRSVSWYQQTPGQGLQFLFEYFSETQRNKGNFPGRFSGRQFSNSRSEMNVSTLELGDSALYLCASSDWDSIYNEQFFGPGTRLTVL.

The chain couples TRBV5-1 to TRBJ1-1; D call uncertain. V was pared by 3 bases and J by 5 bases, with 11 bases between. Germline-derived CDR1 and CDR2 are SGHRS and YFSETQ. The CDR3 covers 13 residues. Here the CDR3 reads CASSWPRGTEAFF. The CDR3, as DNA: TGCGCCAGCAGCTGGCCCCGGGGAACTGAAGCTTTCTTT.

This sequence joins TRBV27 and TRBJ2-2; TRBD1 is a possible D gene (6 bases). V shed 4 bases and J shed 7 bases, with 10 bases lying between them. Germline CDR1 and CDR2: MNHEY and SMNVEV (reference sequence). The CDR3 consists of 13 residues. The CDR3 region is CASSSRGGGELFF. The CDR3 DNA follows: TGTGCCAGCAGTTCTCGAGGGGGCGGGGAGCTGTTTTTT.

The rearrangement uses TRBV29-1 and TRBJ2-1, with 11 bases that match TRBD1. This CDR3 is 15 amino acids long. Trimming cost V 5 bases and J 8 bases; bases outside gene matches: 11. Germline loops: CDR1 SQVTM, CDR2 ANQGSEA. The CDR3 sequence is CSVIRGQGGSDEQFF. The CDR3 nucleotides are TGCAGCGTTATCCGGGGACAGGGGGGAAGTGATGAGCAGTTCTTC.

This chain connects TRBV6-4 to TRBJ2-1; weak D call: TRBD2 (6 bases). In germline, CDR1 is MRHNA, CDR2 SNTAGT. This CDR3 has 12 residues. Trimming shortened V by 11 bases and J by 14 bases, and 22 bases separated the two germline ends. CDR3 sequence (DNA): TGTGCCCGGAACGGGATGCGGGATCGGGAGTTCTTC. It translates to CARNGMRDREFF.

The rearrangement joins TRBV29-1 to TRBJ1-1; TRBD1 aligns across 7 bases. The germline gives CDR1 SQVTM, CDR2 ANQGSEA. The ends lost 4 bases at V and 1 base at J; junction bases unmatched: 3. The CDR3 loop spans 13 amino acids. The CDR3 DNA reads TGCAGCGTTGGGGGGACAGAGAACACTGAAGCTTTCTTT. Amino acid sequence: CSVGGTENTEAFF.

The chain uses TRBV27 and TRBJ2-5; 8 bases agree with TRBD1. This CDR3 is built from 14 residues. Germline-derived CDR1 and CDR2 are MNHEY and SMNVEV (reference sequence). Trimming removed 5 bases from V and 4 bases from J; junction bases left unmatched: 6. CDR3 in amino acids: CASSVQGGGETQYF. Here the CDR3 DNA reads TGTGCCAGCAGTGTACAGGGGGGTGGAGAGACCCAGTACTTC.

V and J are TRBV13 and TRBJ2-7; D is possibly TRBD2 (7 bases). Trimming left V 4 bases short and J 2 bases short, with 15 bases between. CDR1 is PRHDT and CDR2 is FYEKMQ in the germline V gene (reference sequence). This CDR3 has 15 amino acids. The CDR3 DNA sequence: TGTGCCAGCAGCTGGGGGCGGGAGTCGCCCTACGAGCAGTACTTC. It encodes CASSWGRESPYEQYF.